This TCR beta chain was captured by sequencing in a study of blood T cell repertoires in COVID-19. Data came from immunoSEQ multiplex PCR; TCRdb stores just in-frame clones and leaves some out. The profile shows around 200,000 clones, under 85% of them singletons. From germline, CDR1 is LNHDA and CDR2 SQIVND (reference sequence). Trimming at V came to 5 bases and at J to 4 bases, leaving 6 bases not matched to a gene. The CDR3 spans 14 residues. The origin of this receptor is a human donor in a cohort sampled during active COVID-19. Specimen: peripheral blood. The gene calls are TRBV19 and TRBJ1-1; 8 bases are a match to TRBD1. DNA for the CDR3: TGTGCCAGTAGTGCCTTGACAGGGGCCACTGAAGCTTTCTTT. Translating gives CASSALTGATEAFF.